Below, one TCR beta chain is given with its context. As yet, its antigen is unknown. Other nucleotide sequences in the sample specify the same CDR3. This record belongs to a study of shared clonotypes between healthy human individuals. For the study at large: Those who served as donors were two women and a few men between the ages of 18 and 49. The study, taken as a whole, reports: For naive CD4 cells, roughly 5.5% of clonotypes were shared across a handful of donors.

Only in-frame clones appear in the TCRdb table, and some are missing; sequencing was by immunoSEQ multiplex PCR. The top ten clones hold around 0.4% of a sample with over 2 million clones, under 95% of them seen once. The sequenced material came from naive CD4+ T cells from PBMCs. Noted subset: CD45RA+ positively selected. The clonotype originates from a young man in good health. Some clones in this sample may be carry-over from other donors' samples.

The CDR3 bases are TGCGCCAGCAGCTTGGTTGGCCCTGAAGCTTTCTTT. Amino acids: CASSLVGPEAFF. The rearrangement links TRBV5-1 to TRBJ1-1; D unresolved. Trimming took off 0 bases at V and 6 bases at J, with 6 bases between the two ends. Germline V gives CDR1 SGHRS, CDR2 YFSETQ. This CDR3 has 12 amino acids.